This T cell receptor beta chain is from a study of blood T cell repertoires in COVID-19. Germline V gives CDR1 SGDLS, CDR2 YYNGEE. The CDR3 has 15 amino acids. The trim removed 4 bases at V and 4 bases at J, leaving 10 bases unmatched. TCRdb keeps only in-frame clones here, not all; method: immunoSEQ multiplex PCR. The sample has fewer than 70,000 clones, about 86% seen once. This clonotype was sampled from a human donor in a cohort sampled during active COVID-19. The V and J genes are TRBV9 and TRBJ1-1; TRBD1 aligns across 7 bases. The sequenced sample was peripheral blood. CDR3 sequence: CASSPAKGAGTEAFF. The CDR3 DNA follows: TGTGCCAGCAGCCCCGCCAAGGGGGCAGGCACTGAAGCTTTCTTT.